A single sample gave rise to the 3 T cell receptor beta chains below, sequenced in a study of synovial regulatory T cells in juvenile arthritis. Produced via immunoSEQ multiplex PCR; TCRdb's table is partial and in-frame only. The specimen's table records 9,000 to 10,000 clones. The material sequenced was Treg cells from blood. Documented subset: remaining (HLA-DR-negative) circulating blood Treg cells. The receptors stem from a donor between 2 and 29 years old with juvenile idiopathic arthritis.

The chain joins TRBV21-1 to TRBJ1-1; TCRdb proposes TRBD1, but this gene call is untestable without DNA. TRBV21-1 is described as a pseudogene. CDR3 length equals 12 residues. No DNA is recorded. Here the CDR3 reads CASNDRVTEAFF.

The chain carries TRBV29-1 and TRBJ1-3. The CDR3 loop spans 16 amino acids. The record lacks a DNA sequence. CDR1 and CDR2 from the germline V gene are SQVTM and ANQGSEA. CDR3: CSVEGGAGVEGNTIYF.

The chain couples TRBV5-1 to TRBJ1-5. Germline V gene data show CDR1 as SGHRS and CDR2 as YFSETQ. CDR3 size: 15 residues. The nucleotide record is missing. The CDR3 sequence: CASRRDVHSNQPQHF.